Following are 31 T cell receptor beta chains from one sample sequenced in a study of OX40 agonist ivuxolimab in advanced cancers. The table came from immunoSEQ multiplex PCR; TCRdb's copy has only in-frame clones and leaves some out. The table records 30,000 to 50,000 clones, about 89% of them present only once. This specimen was CD4+ or CD8+ T cells sorted from blood, taken in a trial of the OX40 agonist ivuxolimab. The receptors were sampled from an adult with an advanced solid tumor such as melanoma, head and neck, liver or kidney cancer.

The rearrangement joins TRBV28 to TRBJ1-1; no clear D gene. Trimming left V 6 bases short and J 10 bases short, with 12 bases between. The CDR3 covers 11 residues. From germline, CDR1 is MDHEN and CDR2 SYDVKM. The CDR3 sequence: CASSLTRTAFF. The CDR3 DNA sequence: TGTGCCAGCAGCTTAACAAGAACAGCTTTCTTT.

The genes are TRBV4-2 and TRBJ2-7, with TRBD1 matching over 8 bases. Trimming cost V 3 bases and J 6 bases; bases outside gene matches: 19. The CDR3 covers 18 residues. Germline-derived CDR1 and CDR2 are LGHNA and YNFKEQ. As DNA, the CDR3 is TGTGCCAGCAGCCAGAGTGATTTACGGGCCGACAGGGGCCTCGAGCAGTACTTC. Translating it yields CASSQSDLRADRGLEQYF.

This chain uses TRBV13 with TRBJ1-4; D is ambiguous. Germline assignment: CDR1 PRHDT and CDR2 FYEKMQ (reference sequence). V lost 5 bases, J lost 1 base, and 17 bases lay in between. The CDR3 contains 17 residues. The CDR3 coding sequence is TGTGCCAGCAGCCTTCGAATAAATAGTAGAACTAATGAAAAACTGTTTTTT. Its protein is CASSLRINSRTNEKLFF. The variable domain in full, completed from reference TRBV13 and TRBJ1-4, reads AAGVIQSPRHLIKEKRETATLKCYPIPRHDTVYWYQQGPGQDPQFLISFYEKMQSDKGSIPDRFSAQQFSDYHSELNMSSLELGDSALYFCASSLRINSRTNEKLFFGSGTQLSVL.

This clone is a singleton in its sample. CDR3 protein: CASSMAGAKLYEQYF. The CDR3 DNA reads TGTGCCAGTAGTATGGCCGGGGCCAAACTCTACGAGCAGTACTTC. The rearrangement uses TRBV19 and TRBJ2-7, with D perhaps matching TRBD1 or TRBD2 (5 bases each). Germline V gives CDR1 LNHDA, CDR2 SQIVND (reference sequence). Trimming took 3 bases from V and 3 from J, leaving 15 bases between them. This CDR3 is 15 amino acids long.

This rearrangement joins TRBV7-3 to TRBJ2-2; no definite D call. This CDR3 region has 15 residues. Germline loops: CDR1 SGHTA, CDR2 FQGTGA. V gave up 2 bases and J gave up 4 bases, with 11 bases separating them. The CDR3 DNA is TGTGCCAGCAGCTTATTGCAACCCAGCACCGGGGAGCTGTTTTTT. Its protein is CASSLLQPSTGELFF.

This rearrangement joins TRBV6-5 to TRBJ1-2, with D possibly being TRBD1 (5 bases). CDR3 size: 15 residues. Germline values: CDR1 MNHEY, CDR2 SVGAGI. Trimming took off 6 bases at V and 4 bases at J, with 18 bases between the two ends. CDR3 DNA: TGTGCCAGCAGCTCTACCTGGGGCGAGGGCTATGGCTACACCTTC. This encodes CASSSTWGEGYGYTF.

The chain recombines TRBV10-3 with TRBJ1-4; D perhaps matches TRBD1 (5 bases). Trimming took off 9 bases at V and 2 bases at J, with 10 bases between the two ends. The CDR3 is 13 residues long. Germline values: CDR1 ENHRY, CDR2 SYGVKD. CDR3 nucleotides: TGTGCCATTTCAGGGAACACTAATGAAAAACTGTTTTTT. Its protein is CAISGNTNEKLFF.

The J gene is TRBJ1-1, the V gene TRBV27; tentative D call: TRBD1 (5 bases). Germline V gives CDR1 MNHEY, CDR2 SMNVEV (reference sequence). This CDR3 region has 13 residues. The V gene lost 7 bases and the J gene lost 0 bases, with 9 bases spanning the gap. Here the CDR3 DNA reads TGTGCCAGCATAGGGGATTTGAACACTGAAGCTTTCTTT. Translation gives CASIGDLNTEAFF.

This clone has a single count. The chain combines TRBV23-1 with TRBJ1-5; D might be TRBD1 (5 bases). TRBV23-1 qualifies as an ORF whose function is uncertain. This CDR3 has 18 amino acids. V gave up 7 bases and J gave up 0 bases, with 22 bases separating them. CDR3 sequence: CASTTSGTDVYSNQPQHF. The CDR3 coding sequence is TGCGCCAGCACTACTTCCGGGACGGACGTCTATAGCAATCAGCCCCAGCATTTT.

The chain carries TRBV7-2 and TRBJ1-3; D ambiguous. The CDR3 contains 15 residues. The ends were cut back, 3 bases at V and 0 bases at J, with 9 bases in the middle. The germline CDR1 and CDR2 sequences are SGHTA and FQGNSA. The chain's CDR3 is CASSFDRGSGNTIYF. The CDR3 nucleotides read TGTGCCAGCAGCTTTGATCGGGGCTCTGGAAACACCATATATTTT.

The J gene is TRBJ1-1, the V gene TRBV25-1; D unresolved. V was pared by 3 bases and J by 7 bases, with 15 bases between. The germline CDR1 and CDR2 sequences are MGHDK and SYGVNS. CDR3 length equals 14 residues. CDR3 coding DNA: TGTGCCAGCAGTGACCAGGCTGGGCTGTTTGAAGCTTTCTTT. Its protein product is CASSDQAGLFEAFF.

This chain connects TRBV7-2 to TRBJ1-2; D is undetermined. The V and J ends lost 5 bases and 4 bases respectively, with 8 bases between them. This CDR3 is 12 amino acids long. Germline CDR1 is SGHTA and CDR2 is FQGNSA. The CDR3 sequence is CASSLVGYGYTF. CDR3 sequence (DNA): TGTGCCAGCAGCCTAGTTGGCTATGGCTACACCTTC. The complete variable domain, with remaining parts taken from reference TRBV7-2 and TRBJ1-2, reads GAGVSQSPSNKVTEKGKDVELRCDPISGHTALYWYRQSLGQGLEFLIYFQGNSAPDKSGLPSDRFSAERTGGSVSTLTIQRTQQEDSAVYLCASSLVGYGYTFGSGTRLTVV.

This chain uses TRBV4-1 with TRBJ2-7; 8 bases match TRBD1. Per germline, CDR1 MGHRA and CDR2 YSYEKL. This CDR3 is built from 15 residues. V dropped 4 bases and J dropped 3; count of bases not matched to a gene: 8. The CDR3 here is CASSPRTGFNYEQYF. CDR3 DNA: TGCGCCAGCAGCCCTCGGACAGGGTTTAACTACGAGCAGTACTTC.

This clone was counted a few times. The chain has TRBV7-8 and TRBJ1-2, with TRBD1 identical over 7 bases. V trimming: 5 bases; J trimming: 7 bases; junction bases outside the gene matches: 10. Per germline, CDR1 SGHVS and CDR2 FQNEAQ. The CDR3 totals 14 residues. The chain's CDR3 is CASSPRGAVSGYTF. For the CDR3, the DNA is TGTGCCAGCAGCCCCAGGGGGGCGGTGAGTGGCTACACCTTC.

The chain carries TRBV29-1 and TRBJ2-2; D is unclear. V lost 4 bases and J 2 bases, leaving 2 bases between the germline ends. From germline, CDR1 is SQVTM and CDR2 ANQGSEA. The CDR3 covers 11 residues. This CDR3 reads CSVVNTGELFF. CDR3 DNA: TGCAGCGTTGTAAACACCGGGGAGCTGTTTTTT.

This chain joins TRBV19 and TRBJ1-1; D is undetermined. The V gene lost 5 bases and the J gene lost 4 bases, with 14 bases spanning the gap. The length of the CDR3 is 14 residues. Germline CDR1 LNHDA, CDR2 SQIVND (reference sequence). CDR3 sequence: CASSPDKGGTEAFF. The DNA for the CDR3 is TGTGCCAGTAGTCCTGACAAAGGCGGCACTGAAGCTTTCTTT.

The genes are TRBV27 and TRBJ2-5; D assignment may be TRBD1 or TRBD2 (6 bases each). V lost 4 bases to trimming and J lost 2 bases, with 17 bases between them. CDR3 size: 16 residues. Germline loops: CDR1 MNHEY, CDR2 SMNVEV (reference sequence). CDR3 sequence (DNA): TGTGCCAGCAGTTCTCCGGGACGAGGGGGGCAAGAGACCCAGTACTTC. Translation: CASSSPGRGGQETQYF.

The chain links TRBV2 to TRBJ1-1; D unresolved. V was trimmed by 6 bases and J by 0 bases, leaving 5 bases between them. In germline, CDR1 is SNHLY, CDR2 FYNNEI. CDR3 length equals 12 residues. The CDR3 sequence: CASRVLNTEAFF. The CDR3 region has the DNA TGTGCCAGCAGGGTTCTGAACACTGAAGCTTTCTTT. The full variable domain, its missing parts supplied by reference TRBV2 and TRBJ1-1, is EPEVTQTPSHQVTQMGQEVILRCVPISNHLYFYWYRQILGQKVEFLVSFYNNEISEKSEIFDDQFSVERPDGSNFTLKIRSTKLEDSAMYFCASRVLNTEAFFGQGTRLTVV.

The chain carries TRBV18 and TRBJ2-2; a possible D gene is TRBD1 (5 bases). The CDR3 contains 16 residues. Germline V CDR1 and CDR2: KGHSH, LQKENI. The germline V and J ends were trimmed by 1 base and 2 bases, with 11 bases remaining between them. Written as DNA, the CDR3 is TGTGCCAGCTCACCACGAACAGGTCAAAACACCGGGGAGCTGTTTTTT. The encoded protein is CASSPRTGQNTGELFF.

The rearrangement joins TRBV5-6 to TRBJ1-4, with 9 bases matching TRBD1. V lost 4 bases to trimming and J lost 7 bases; unmatched junction nucleotides: 8. The germline V gene has CDR1 SGHDT and CDR2 YYEEEE. CDR3 size: 15 residues. The CDR3 sequence: CASSRGQGLREKLFF. The CDR3 nucleotides are TGTGCCAGCAGCAGGGGACAGGGATTACGTGAAAAACTGTTTTTT.

The rearrangement links TRBV18 to TRBJ2-5; TRBD1 is a possible D gene (6 bases). V was pared by 5 bases and J by 5 bases, with 9 bases between. CDR3 length equals 12 residues. Germline CDR1 is KGHSH and CDR2 is LQKENI. The CDR3 coding sequence is TGTGCCAGCTCAACAGGGTTTGAGACCCAGTACTTC. Translated, it gives CASSTGFETQYF.

V gene TRBV10-3 combines with J gene TRBJ2-3, with D possibly matching TRBD2 (6 bases). Germline V gene sequence: CDR1 ENHRY, CDR2 SYGVKD. CDR3 length: 15 residues. V was cut by 3 bases and J by 1 base, with 11 bases left in between. The CDR3 sequence is CAISEWGDGTDTQYF. In DNA form, the CDR3 reads TGTGCCATCAGTGAATGGGGGGACGGCACAGATACGCAGTATTTT.

The chain is built from TRBV2 and TRBJ2-7; D is possibly TRBD2 (6 bases). The germline V and J ends were trimmed by 8 bases and 9 bases, with 11 bases remaining between them. Germline assignment: CDR1 SNHLY and CDR2 FYNNEI. The CDR3 loop spans 10 amino acids. CDR3 in amino acids: CASAGGRQYF. In DNA form, the CDR3 reads TGTGCCAGCGCTGGAGGGCGGCAGTACTTC.

The CDR3 reads CASSITDSHGYTF. The CDR3 bases are TGTGCCAGCAGTATAACGGACAGCCATGGCTACACCTTC. The chain carries TRBV6-1 and TRBJ1-2; D possibly corresponds to TRBD1 (6 bases). V was clipped by 5 bases and J by 6 bases, with 13 bases between them. The CDR3 length is 13 residues. Germline loops: CDR1 MNHNS, CDR2 SASEGT.

The rearrangement links TRBV5-6 to TRBJ1-6; TRBD1 matches 8 bases. V was pared by 4 bases and J by 1 base, with 7 bases of the junction left unmatched. Germline V lookup: CDR1 SGHDT, CDR2 YYEEEE. The CDR3 loop spans 17 amino acids. The CDR3: CASSGGQGGSYNSPLHF. The CDR3 nucleotides read TGTGCCAGCAGCGGCGGACAGGGAGGGTCCTATAATTCACCCCTCCACTTT.

The chain joins TRBV14 to TRBJ1-2; 7 bases map to TRBD1. J gave up 8 bases and V 7 bases, and 19 bases lay outside the gene matches. The germline V gene has CDR1 SGHDN and CDR2 FVKESK. The CDR3 covers 16 residues. The CDR3 DNA follows: TGTGCCAGCACCCCCCTGGCCGGAGGGGGCTTTATCGGCTACACCTTC. This sequence encodes CASTPLAGGGFIGYTF.

This CDR3 reads CASRVQGLETQYF. CDR3 sequence (DNA): TGTGCCAGTAGGGTACAGGGCCTAGAGACCCAGTACTTC. The chain couples TRBV19 to TRBJ2-5; tentative D call: TRBD1 (6 bases). Looked up from germline, CDR1 is LNHDA and CDR2 is SQIVND (reference sequence). The V gene lost 6 bases and the J gene lost 4 bases, with 12 bases spanning the gap. This CDR3 spans 13 amino acids. Drawing the rest from reference TRBV19 and TRBJ2-5, the complete variable domain is DGGITQSPKYLFRKEGQNVTLSCEQNLNHDAMYWYRQDPGQGLRLIYYSQIVNDFQKGDIAEGYSVSREKKESFPLTVTSAQKNPTAFYLCASRVQGLETQYFGPGTRLLVL.

The chain is built from TRBV4-2 and TRBJ1-2; D uncertain. Germline assignment: CDR1 LGHNA and CDR2 YNFKEQ. The germline V and J ends were trimmed by 1 base and 8 bases, with 14 bases remaining between them. The CDR3 extends over 14 amino acids. The CDR3 loop reads CASSQAAMVGGYTF. The CDR3 DNA is TGTGCCAGCAGCCAAGCGGCGATGGTAGGCGGCTACACCTTC.

This sequence joins TRBV6-5 and TRBJ2-1; 8 bases agree with TRBD2. V gave up 0 bases and J gave up 12 bases; unmatched junction bases: 13. Germline V gene lookup returns CDR1 MNHEY and CDR2 SVGAGI. The CDR3 extends over 16 amino acids. CDR3 residues: CASSYSRPGGQPGQFF. Here the CDR3 DNA reads TGTGCCAGCAGTTACTCGAGGCCGGGGGGGCAACCTGGGCAGTTCTTC.

The chain recombines TRBV5-1 with TRBJ2-5, with D possibly being TRBD1 (6 bases). CDR1 is SGHRS, CDR2 YFSETQ, per germline. The CDR3 covers 14 residues. Trimming shortened V by 5 bases and J by 5 bases, and 16 bases separated the two germline ends. The CDR3 bases are TGCGCCAGCAGACGAGGGGGAGTTTGGGAGACCCAGTACTTC. Protein: CASRRGGVWETQYF.

The chain recombines TRBV7-9 with TRBJ2-2; 8 positions match TRBD1. This CDR3 is 16 amino acids long. CDR1 and CDR2 (germline): SEHNR, FQNEAQ (reference sequence). J was trimmed by 1 base and V by 4 bases; bases with no gene match: 5. The CDR3 region has the DNA TGTGCCAGCAGCTCCCCAGGGGGCCGGAACACCGGGGAGCTGTTTTTT. As protein: CASSSPGGRNTGELFF.